This TCR beta chain came from a study of T cells in Graves' hyperthyroidism and ophthalmopathy. Using RNA transcripts as the source, TCR beta CDR3 regions were amplified. The HTBI primer set served for first-round RT-PCR of the TCR CDR3. TCRdb fed the multiplex PCR reads into MiXCR, producing one record per CDR3 protein. The table records about 98,000 distinct CDR3 sequences, roughly 40% of them present only once. The CDR3 runs to 15 residues. V lost 6 bases, J lost 5 bases, and 9 bases stayed unmatched. Germline V lookup: CDR1 LNHDA, CDR2 SQIVND (reference sequence). Sequenced material: peripheral blood or thyroid tissue (not recorded which). The clonotype comes from a woman in her twenties or thirties with Graves' hyperthyroidism. The J gene is TRBJ1-4, the V gene TRBV19; 7 nucleotides line up with TRBD1. The CDR3 loop reads CASSASDRLNEKLFF. CDR3 sequence (DNA): TGTGCCAGTAGCGCCTCGGACAGGCTAAATGAAAAACTGTTTTTT.